This TCR beta chain emerged from a study of graft-versus-host responses after intestinal transplantation. TCRdb keeps only in-frame clones here, not all; method: immunoSEQ multiplex PCR. The sample contains about 82,000 clones, under 95% of which appear only once. About this clone: Antigen unknown.

The CDR3 is 17 amino acids. This receptor was identified in a human donor who was the organ donor for an intestinal transplant. V and J are TRBV1 and TRBJ2-2; the table names TRBD2, a call not compared with the DNA. TRBV1 is marked as a pseudogene. The specimen was unstimulated CD4+ T cells sorted from spleen or lymph node cells, collected before transplant. CDR3 nucleotide sequence: TGCACCAGCAGCTCGGGACTAGCGGGCGAGAACACCGGGGGGCTGTTTTTT. It translates to CTSSSGLAGENTGGLFF.